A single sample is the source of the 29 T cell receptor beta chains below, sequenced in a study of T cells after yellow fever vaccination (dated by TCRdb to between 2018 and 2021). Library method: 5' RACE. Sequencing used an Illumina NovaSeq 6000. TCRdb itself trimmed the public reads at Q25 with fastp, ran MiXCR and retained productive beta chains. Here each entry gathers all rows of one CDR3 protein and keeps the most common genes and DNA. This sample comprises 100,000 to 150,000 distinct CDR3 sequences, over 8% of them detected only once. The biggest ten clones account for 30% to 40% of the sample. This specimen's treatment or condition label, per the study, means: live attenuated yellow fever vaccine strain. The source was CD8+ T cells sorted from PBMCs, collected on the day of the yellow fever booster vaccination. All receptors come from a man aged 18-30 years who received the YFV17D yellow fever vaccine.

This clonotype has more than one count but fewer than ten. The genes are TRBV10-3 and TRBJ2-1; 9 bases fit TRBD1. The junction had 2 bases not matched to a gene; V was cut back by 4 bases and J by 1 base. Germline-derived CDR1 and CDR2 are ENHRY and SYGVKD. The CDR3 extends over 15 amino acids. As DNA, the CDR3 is TGTGCCATCAGTGTGGGGACAGGGTCCTACAATGAGCAGTTCTTC. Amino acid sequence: CAISVGTGSYNEQFF.

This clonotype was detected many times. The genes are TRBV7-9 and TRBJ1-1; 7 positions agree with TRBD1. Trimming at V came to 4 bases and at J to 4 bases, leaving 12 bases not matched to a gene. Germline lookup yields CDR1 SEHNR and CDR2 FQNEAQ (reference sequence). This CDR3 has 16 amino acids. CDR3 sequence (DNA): TGTGCCAGCAGCTACGACGGAGGGGGCGATGGCACTGAAGCTTTCTTT. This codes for CASSYDGGGDGTEAFF.

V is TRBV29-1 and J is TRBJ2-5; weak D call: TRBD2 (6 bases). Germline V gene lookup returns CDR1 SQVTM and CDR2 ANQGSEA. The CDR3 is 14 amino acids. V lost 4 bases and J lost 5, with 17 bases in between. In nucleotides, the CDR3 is TGCAGCGTTGTTTCTGCGGGGCGGTGGGAGACCCAGTACTTC. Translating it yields CSVVSAGRWETQYF.

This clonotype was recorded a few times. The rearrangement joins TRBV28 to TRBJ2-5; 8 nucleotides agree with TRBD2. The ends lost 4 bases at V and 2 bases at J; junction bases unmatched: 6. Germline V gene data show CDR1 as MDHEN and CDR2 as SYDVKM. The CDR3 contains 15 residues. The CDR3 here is CASSWLAGPQETQYF. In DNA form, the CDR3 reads TGTGCCAGCAGTTGGCTAGCGGGTCCACAAGAGACCCAGTACTTC.

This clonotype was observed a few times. The CDR3 nucleotides read TGTGCCAGCAGCGTAAAGGGCGCTGGGGCCAACGTCCTGACTTTC. It encodes CASSVKGAGANVLTF. The chain couples TRBV9 to TRBJ2-6; D unresolved. Germline V lookup: CDR1 SGDLS, CDR2 YYNGEE. V shed 1 base and J shed 2 bases, with 7 bases lying between them. The CDR3 runs to 15 residues.

CDR3 DNA: TGCGCCAGCAGCTTCCCCCGGGGAGGGGGAGCCTACCCCGTGGAGACCCAGTACTTC. Translating gives CASSFPRGGGAYPVETQYF. V is TRBV5-1 and J is TRBJ2-5; TRBD2 is a possible D gene (7 bases). This CDR3 is built from 19 residues. Trimming took off 2 bases at V and 5 bases at J, with 28 bases between the two ends. CDR1 is SGHRS, CDR2 YFSETQ, per germline.

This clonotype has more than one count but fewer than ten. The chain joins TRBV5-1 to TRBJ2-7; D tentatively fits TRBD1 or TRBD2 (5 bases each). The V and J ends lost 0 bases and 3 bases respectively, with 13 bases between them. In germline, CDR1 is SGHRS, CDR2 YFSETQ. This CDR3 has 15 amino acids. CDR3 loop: CASSLVGVGIYEQYF. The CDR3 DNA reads TGCGCCAGCAGCTTGGTGGGGGTAGGAATCTACGAGCAGTACTTC.

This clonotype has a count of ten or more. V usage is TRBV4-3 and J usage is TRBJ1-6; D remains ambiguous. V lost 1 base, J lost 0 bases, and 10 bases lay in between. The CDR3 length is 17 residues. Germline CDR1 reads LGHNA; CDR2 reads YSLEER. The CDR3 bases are TGCGCCAGCAGCCAAGCGGGCTGGAGCTCCTATAATTCACCCCTCCACTTT. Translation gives CASSQAGWSSYNSPLHF.

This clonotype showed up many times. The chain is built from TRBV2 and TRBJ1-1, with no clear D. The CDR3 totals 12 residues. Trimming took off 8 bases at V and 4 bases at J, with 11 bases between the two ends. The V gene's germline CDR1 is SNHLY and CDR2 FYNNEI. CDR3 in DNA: TGTGCCAGCCGATACGGGATCACTGAAGCTTTCTTT. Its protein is CASRYGITEAFF.

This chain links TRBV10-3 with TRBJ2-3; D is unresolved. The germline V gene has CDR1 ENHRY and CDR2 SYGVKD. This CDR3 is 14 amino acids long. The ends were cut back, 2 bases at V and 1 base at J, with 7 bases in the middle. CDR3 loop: CAISENLGTDTQYF. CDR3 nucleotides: TGTGCCATCAGTGAGAACCTGGGCACAGATACGCAGTATTTT.

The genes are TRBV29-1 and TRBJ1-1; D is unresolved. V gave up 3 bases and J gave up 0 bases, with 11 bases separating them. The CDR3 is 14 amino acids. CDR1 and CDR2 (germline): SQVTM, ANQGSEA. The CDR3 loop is CSVDSYGLNTEAFF. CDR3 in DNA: TGCAGCGTTGATTCTTACGGATTGAACACTGAAGCTTTCTTT.

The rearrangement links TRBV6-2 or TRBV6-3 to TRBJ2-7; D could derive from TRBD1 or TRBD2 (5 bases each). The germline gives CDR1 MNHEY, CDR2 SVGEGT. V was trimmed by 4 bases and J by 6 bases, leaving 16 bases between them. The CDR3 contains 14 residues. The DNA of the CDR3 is TGTGCCAGCAGTTTTCCGGGGCCAACTCGCGAGCAGTACGTC. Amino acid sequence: CASSFPGPTREQYV.

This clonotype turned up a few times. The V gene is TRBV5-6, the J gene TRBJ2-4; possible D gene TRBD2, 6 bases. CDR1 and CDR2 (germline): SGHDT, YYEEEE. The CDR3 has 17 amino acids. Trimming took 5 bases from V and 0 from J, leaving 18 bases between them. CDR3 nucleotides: TGTGCCAGCAGTAAAAGGGGACTTCTGTTAGCCAAAAACATTCAGTACTTC. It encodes CASSKRGLLLAKNIQYF.

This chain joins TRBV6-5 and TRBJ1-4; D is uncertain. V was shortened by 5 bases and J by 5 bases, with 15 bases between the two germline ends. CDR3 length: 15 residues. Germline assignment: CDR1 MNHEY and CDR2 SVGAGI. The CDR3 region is CASSPRWGRNEKLFF. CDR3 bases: TGTGCCAGCAGTCCACGGTGGGGTCGGAATGAAAAACTGTTTTTT.

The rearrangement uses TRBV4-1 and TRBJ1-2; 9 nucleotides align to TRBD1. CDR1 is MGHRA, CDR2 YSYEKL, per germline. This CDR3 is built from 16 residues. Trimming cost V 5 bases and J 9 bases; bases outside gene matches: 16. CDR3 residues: CASSTGNRGPVLSYTF. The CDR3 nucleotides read TGCGCCAGCAGCACCGGGAACAGGGGGCCCGTTTTGAGCTACACCTTC.

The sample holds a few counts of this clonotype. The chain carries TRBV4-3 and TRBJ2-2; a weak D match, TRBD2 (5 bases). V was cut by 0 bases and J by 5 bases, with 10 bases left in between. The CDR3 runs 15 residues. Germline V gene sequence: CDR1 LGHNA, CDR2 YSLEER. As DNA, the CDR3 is TGCGCCAGCAGCCAAGATGGGTCGGGGACCGGGGAGCTGTTTTTT. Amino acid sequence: CASSQDGSGTGELFF.

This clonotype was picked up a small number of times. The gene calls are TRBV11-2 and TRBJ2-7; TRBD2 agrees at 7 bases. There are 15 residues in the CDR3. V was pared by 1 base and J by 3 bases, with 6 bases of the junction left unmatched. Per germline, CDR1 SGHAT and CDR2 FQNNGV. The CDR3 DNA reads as TGTGCCAGCAGCTTAGCCCGGGGAGGGCACTACGAGCAGTACGTC. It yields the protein CASSLARGGHYEQYV.

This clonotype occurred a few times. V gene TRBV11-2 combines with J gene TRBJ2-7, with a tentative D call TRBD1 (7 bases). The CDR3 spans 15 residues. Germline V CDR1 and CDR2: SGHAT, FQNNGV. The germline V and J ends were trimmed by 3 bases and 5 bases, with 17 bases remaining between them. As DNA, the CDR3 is TGTGCCAGCAGCTTTAGTCAGGGGGGCTTCAACGAGCAGTACTTC. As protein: CASSFSQGGFNEQYF.

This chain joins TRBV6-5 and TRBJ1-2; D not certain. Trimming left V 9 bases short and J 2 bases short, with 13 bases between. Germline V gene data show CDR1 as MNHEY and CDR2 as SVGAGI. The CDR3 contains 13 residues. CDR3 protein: CASALQANYGYTF. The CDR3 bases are TGTGCCAGTGCACTCCAGGCGAACTATGGCTACACCTTC.

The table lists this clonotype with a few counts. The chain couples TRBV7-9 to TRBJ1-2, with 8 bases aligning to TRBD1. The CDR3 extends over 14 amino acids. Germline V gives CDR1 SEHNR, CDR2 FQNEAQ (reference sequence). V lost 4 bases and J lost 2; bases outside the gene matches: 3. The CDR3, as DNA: TGTGCCAGCAGCTCGGACAGGGACAACTATGGCTACACCTTC. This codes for CASSSDRDNYGYTF.

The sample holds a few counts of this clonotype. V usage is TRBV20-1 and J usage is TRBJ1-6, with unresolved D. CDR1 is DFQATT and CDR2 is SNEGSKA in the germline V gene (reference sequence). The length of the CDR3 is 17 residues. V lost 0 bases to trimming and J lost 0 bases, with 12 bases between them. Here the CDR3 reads CSARDTDSSSYNSPLHF. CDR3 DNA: TGCAGTGCTAGAGATACCGATTCAAGCTCCTATAATTCACCCCTCCACTTT.

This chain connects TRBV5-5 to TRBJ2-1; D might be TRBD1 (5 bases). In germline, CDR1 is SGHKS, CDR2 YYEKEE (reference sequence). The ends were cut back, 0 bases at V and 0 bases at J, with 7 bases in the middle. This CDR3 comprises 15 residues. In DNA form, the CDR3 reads TGTGCCAGCAGCTTGGAGGGGTACTCCTACAATGAGCAGTTCTTC. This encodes CASSLEGYSYNEQFF.

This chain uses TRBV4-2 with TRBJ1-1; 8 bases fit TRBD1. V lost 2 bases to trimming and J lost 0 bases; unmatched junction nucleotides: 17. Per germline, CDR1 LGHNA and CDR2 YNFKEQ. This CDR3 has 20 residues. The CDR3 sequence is CASSQTILGQGRQMNTEAFF. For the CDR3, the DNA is TGTGCCAGCAGCCAAACGATCCTCGGACAGGGTAGGCAAATGAACACTGAAGCTTTCTTT.

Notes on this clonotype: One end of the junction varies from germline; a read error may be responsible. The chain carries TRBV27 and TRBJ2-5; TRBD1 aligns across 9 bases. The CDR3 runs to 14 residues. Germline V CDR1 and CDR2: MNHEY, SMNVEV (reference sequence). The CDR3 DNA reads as TGTGTCAGCAGTGAACAGGGGGCAAGAAAGACCCAGTACTTC. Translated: CVSSEQGARKTQYF.

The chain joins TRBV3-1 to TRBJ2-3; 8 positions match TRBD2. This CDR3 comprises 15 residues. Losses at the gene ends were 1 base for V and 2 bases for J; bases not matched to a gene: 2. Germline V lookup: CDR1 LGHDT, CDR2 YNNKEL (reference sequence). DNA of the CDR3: TGTGCCAGCAGCCAAGTCGGGGGGGTCACAGATACGCAGTATTTT. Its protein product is CASSQVGGVTDTQYF.

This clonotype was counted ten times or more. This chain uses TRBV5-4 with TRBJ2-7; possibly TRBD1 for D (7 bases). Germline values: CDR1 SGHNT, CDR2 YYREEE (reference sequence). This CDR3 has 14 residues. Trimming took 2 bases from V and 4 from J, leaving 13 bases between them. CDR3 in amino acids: CASSFGRGRYEQYF. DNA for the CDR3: TGTGCCAGCAGCTTTGGCAGGGGGAGGTACGAGCAGTACTTC.

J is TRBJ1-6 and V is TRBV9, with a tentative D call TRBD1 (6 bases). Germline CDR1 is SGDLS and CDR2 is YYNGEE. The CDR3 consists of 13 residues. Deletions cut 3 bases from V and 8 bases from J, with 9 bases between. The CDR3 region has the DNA TGTGCCAGCAGCGCCCGGACAGATTCACCCCTCCACTTT. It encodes CASSARTDSPLHF.

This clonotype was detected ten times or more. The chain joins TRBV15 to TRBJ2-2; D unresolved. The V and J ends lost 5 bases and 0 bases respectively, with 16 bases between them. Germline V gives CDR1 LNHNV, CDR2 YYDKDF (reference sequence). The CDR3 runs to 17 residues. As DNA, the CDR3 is TGTGCCACCAGCTTACGCCGCTGGCAACCGAACACCGGGGAGCTGTTTTTT. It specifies CATSLRRWQPNTGELFF.

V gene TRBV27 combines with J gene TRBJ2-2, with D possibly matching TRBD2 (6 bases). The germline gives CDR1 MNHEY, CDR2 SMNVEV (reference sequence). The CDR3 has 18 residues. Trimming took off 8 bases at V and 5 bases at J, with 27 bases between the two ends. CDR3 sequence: CASHLGGTEALRTGELFF. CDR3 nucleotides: TGTGCCAGCCACCTAGGCGGGACCGAAGCGCTAAGAACCGGGGAGCTGTTTTTT.